The sequence of this T cell receptor beta chain was determined in a study of glioma-infiltrating T cells after dendritic cell vaccination (dated by TCRdb to about 2016). Looking at the study overall: The cohort included some 15 glioblastoma patients drawn from Phase I and II dendritic cell vaccination trials, of whom 9 were newly diagnosed and 6 had recurrent disease. The vaccine was prepared from monocyte-derived dendritic cells that were cultured for roughly seven days with IL-4 and GM-CSF and then pulsed overnight with autologous tumor lysate. TCR sequencing metrics, including TIL content and tumor-blood repertoire overlap, were correlated with survival after dendritic cell vaccination. Each patient was given three intradermal dendritic cell vaccine injections, spaced two weeks apart, in the arm below the axilla. Patients received autologous tumor lysate-pulsed dendritic cell vaccination between about 2002 and 2013. Deep sequencing of TCR beta CDR3 regions was used to quantify tumor-infiltrating lymphocyte content and compare tumor and blood repertoires in dendritic cell-vaccinated glioblastoma patients.

This clone has only a few counts. It lacks a known antigen. No much larger clonotype is one base removed from it; base qualities were not supplied. What the study reported, not specific to this receptor: TCR clonality showed no direct relationship with survival, which suggests that a diverse polyclonal response may matter. The TCR overlap response model with three groups was called speculative and said to need prospective validation. Higher estimated pretreatment TIL content predicted longer time to progression and overall survival after dendritic cell vaccination. The cohort was small and heterogeneous, with few patients having full blood and tumor sets and even fewer initial-recurrent tumor pairs.

The immunoSEQ assay amplified TCRB CDR3 regions from 1.5 to 2.5 micrograms of genomic DNA, or from all available DNA when less than that amount was available. The multiplex PCR employed 60 forward primers targeting TCR V beta segments and 13 reverse primers targeting J beta segments. To estimate the number of reads per starting template, synthetic control templates were added to each sample at limiting dilution. The Illumina HiSeq System generated sequencing reads of 87 bp. From the authors' description of their analysis: To remove PCR and sequencing errors, closely related sequences were merged with a nearest neighbor algorithm. TCR overlap was measured as the percentage of unique tumor TCR beta sequences that were also present in the peripheral blood of the same patient. TCRdb carries this immuneACCESS record with in-frame sequences only. Its versions omit some clonotypes, under half of them owing to an unresolved V gene in the studies checked, with the rest unexplained. V and J calls plus clone size are reproduced from that table; the DNA served to infer D and trimming. The sample profile shows some 58,000 clones; approximately 81% of them were found once. In total, the top ten clones hold about 8.1% of the sample.

The time point label here, explained by the study, means: after dendritic cell vaccination, including at tumor progression/relapse. To be selected, patients needed enough residual fresh-frozen tumor tissue and more than two years of available survival data. Molecular status otherwise varied across the glioblastoma patients, but none of them carried an isocitrate dehydrogenase mutation. PBMC were collected before vaccination, two weeks after the third vaccination, and at tumor progression if tumor progression occurred. The Qiagen DNeasy Blood extraction Kit was used for extraction of genomic DNA. The CDR3 runs 14 amino acids, cysteine and phenylalanine included. Of all the DNA, just the CDR3 is kept, 42 bases in frame from base 1. Cut back by 3 bases and 2 bases, the V and J ends lie 11 bases apart. CDR1 LNHDA and CDR2 SQIVND are derived from the germline V gene (reference sequence).

The starting material was blood, obtained after dendritic cell vaccination. The TCR comes from a human donor with glioblastoma. The chain employs TRBV19 and TRBJ2-7, with TRBD2 tentatively as D gene (5 bases match). The CDR3: CASSIAPGTYEQYF. The nucleotides read TGTGCCAGTAGTATCGCTCCCGGGACCTACGAGCAGTACTTC.